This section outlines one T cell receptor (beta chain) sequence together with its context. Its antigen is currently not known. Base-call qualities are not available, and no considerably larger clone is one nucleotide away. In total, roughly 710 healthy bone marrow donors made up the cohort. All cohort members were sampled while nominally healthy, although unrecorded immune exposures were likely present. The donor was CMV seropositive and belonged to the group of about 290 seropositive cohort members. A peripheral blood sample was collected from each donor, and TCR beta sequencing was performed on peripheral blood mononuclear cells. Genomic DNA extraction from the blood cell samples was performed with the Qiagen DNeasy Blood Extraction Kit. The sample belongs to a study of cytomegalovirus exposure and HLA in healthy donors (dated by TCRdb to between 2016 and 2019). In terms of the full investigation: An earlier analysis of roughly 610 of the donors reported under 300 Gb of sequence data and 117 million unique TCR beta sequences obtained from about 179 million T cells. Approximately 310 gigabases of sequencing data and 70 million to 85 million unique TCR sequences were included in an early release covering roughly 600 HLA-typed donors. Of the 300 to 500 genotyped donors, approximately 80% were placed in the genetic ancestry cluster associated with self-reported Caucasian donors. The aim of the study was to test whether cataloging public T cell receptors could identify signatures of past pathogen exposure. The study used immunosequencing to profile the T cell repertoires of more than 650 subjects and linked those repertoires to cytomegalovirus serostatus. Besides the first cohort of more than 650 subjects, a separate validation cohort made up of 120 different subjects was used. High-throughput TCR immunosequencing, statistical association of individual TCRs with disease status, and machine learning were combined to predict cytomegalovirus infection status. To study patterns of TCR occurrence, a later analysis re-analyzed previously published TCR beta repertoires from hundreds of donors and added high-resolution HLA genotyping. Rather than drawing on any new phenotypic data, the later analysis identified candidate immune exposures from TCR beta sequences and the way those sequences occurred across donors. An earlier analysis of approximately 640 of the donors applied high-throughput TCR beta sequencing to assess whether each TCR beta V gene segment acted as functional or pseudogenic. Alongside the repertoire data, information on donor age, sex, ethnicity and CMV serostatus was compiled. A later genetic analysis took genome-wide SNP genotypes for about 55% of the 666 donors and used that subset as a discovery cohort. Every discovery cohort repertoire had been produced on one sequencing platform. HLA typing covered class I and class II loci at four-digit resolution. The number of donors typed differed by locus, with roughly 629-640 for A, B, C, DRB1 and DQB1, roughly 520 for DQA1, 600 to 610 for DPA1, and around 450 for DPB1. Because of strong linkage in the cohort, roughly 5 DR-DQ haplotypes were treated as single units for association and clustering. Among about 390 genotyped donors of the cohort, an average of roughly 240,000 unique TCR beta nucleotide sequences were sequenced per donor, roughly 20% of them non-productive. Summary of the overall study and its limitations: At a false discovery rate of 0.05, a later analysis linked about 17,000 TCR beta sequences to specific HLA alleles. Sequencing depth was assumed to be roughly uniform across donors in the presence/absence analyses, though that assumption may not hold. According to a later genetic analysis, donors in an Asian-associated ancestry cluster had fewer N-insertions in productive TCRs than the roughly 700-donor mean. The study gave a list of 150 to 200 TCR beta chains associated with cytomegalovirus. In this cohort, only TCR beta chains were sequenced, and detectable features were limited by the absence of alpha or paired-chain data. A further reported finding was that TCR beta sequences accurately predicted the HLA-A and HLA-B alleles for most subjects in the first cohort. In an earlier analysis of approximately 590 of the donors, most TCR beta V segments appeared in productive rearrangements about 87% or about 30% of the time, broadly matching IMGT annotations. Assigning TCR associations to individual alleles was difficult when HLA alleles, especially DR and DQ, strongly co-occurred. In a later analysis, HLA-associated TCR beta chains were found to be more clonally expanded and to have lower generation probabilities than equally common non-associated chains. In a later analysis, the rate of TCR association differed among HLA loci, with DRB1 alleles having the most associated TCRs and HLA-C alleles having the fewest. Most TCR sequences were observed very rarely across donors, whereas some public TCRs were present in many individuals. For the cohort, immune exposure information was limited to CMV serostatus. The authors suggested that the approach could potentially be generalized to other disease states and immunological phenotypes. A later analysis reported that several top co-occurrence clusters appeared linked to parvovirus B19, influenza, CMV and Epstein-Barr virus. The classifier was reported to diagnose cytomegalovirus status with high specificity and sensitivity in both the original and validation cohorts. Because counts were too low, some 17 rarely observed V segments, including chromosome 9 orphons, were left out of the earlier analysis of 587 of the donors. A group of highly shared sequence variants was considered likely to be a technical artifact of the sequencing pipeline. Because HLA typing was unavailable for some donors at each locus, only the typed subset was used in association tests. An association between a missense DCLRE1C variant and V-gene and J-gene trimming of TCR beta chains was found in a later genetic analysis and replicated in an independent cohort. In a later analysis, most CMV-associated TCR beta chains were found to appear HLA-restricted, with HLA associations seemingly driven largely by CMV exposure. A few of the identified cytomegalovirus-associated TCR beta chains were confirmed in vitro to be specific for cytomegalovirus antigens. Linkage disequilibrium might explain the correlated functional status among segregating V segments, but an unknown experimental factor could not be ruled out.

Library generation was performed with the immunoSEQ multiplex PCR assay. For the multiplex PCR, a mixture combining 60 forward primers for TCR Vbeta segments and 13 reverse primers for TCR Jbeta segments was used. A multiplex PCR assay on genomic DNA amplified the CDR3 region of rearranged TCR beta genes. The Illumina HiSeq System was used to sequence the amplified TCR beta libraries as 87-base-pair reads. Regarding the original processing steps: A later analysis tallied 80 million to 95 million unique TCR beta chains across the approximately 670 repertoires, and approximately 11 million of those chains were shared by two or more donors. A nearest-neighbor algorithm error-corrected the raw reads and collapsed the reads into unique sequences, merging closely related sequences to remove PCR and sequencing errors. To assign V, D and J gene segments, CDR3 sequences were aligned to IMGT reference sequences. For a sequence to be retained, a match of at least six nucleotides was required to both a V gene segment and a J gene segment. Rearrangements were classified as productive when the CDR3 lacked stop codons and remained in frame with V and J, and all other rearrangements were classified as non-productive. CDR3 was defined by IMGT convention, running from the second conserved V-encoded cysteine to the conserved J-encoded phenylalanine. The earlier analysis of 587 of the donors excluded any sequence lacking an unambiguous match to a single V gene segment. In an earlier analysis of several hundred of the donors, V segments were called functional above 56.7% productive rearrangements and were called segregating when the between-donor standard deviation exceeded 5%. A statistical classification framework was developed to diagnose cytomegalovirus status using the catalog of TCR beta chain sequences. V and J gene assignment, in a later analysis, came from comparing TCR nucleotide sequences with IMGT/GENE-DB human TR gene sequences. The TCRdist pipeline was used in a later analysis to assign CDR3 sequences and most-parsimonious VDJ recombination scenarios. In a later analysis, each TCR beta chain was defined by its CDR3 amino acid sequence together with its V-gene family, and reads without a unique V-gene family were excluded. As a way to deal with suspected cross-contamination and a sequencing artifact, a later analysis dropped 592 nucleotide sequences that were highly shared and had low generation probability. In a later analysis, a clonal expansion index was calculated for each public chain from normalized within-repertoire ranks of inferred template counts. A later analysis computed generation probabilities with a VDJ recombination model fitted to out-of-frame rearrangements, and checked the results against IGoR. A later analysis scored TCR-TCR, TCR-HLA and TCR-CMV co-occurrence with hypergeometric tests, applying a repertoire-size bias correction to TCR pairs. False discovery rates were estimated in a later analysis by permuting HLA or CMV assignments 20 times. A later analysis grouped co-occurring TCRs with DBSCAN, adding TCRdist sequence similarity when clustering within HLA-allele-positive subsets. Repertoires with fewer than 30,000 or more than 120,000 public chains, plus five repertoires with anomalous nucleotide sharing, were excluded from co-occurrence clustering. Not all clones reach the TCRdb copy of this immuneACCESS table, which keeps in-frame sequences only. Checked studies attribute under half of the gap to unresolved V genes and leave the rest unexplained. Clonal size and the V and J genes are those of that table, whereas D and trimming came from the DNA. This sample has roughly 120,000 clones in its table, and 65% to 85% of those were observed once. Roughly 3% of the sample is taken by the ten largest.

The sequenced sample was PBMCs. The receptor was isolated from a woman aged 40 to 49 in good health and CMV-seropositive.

The nucleotide sequence reads as follows: TGTGCCAGTAGTGGGAGCCAGGTTGGGGAACTGTTTTTT. It encodes CASSGSQVGELFF. The chain links TRBV19 with TRBJ1-4; the D gene cannot be named for sure. As encoded in the germline V gene (reference sequence), CDR1 is LNHDA while CDR2 is SQIVND. The CDR3, cysteine through phenylalanine, is 13 amino acids long. Only the CDR3 DNA is retained, 39 bases long and in frame from the first base. V drops 5 bases and J drops 12 bases, leaving 16 bases in between.